The 26 T cell receptor beta chains presented below share a single source sample, sequenced in a study of shared T cell receptors in the human thymus. Repertoires were generated with immunoSEQ multiplex PCR, while TCRdb's copy carries only in-frame clones and drops some. The table has over 650,000 clones, more than 75% seen once. The sample also formed part of further work on human thymus T cells.

Sequencing was performed on thymocytes. The receptors derive from a boy in the first two years of life with a congenital heart defect.

This sequence joins TRBV7-2 and TRBJ1-6; 9 bases are shared with TRBD1. Trimming cost V 4 bases and J 9 bases; bases outside gene matches: 19. Per the germline V gene, CDR1 is SGHTA and CDR2 is FQGNSA. The CDR3 has 19 residues. The CDR3 loop is CASSSTIRDREYGSSPLHF. The CDR3 nucleotides read TGTGCCAGCAGCTCAACTATTAGGGACAGGGAATATGGTAGTTCACCCCTCCACTTT.

The chain links TRBV19 to TRBJ2-1, with 10 nucleotides matching TRBD1. V dropped 3 bases and J dropped 8; count of bases not matched to a gene: 10. The CDR3 has 16 residues. The germline CDR1 and CDR2 sequences are LNHDA and SQIVND (reference sequence). This CDR3 reads CASSMFRDRGPDEQFF. The CDR3 DNA reads TGTGCCAGTAGTATGTTTCGTGACAGGGGGCCCGATGAGCAGTTCTTC.

In the case of this clone: A read error may account for a junction end that differs from germline. The chain joins TRBV14 to TRBJ1-1, with a possible D match to TRBD1 (6 bases). Germline V lookup: CDR1 SGHDN, CDR2 FVKESK. There are 17 residues in the CDR3. CDR3 sequence (DNA): TGTGCCAGCAGTCAAGATGAGGCGGGGGGCGCGTCCACTGAAGCTTTCTTT. Translation gives CASSQDEAGGASTEAFF.

V usage is TRBV6-4 and J usage is TRBJ1-2; TRBD1 agrees at 9 bases. Germline values: CDR1 MRHNA, CDR2 SNTAGT. Unmatched junction bases numbered 7, after V lost 4 bases and J lost 4 bases. This CDR3 has 15 amino acids. The CDR3 spells CASSAQTGGGYGYTF. The CDR3 bases are TGTGCCAGCAGTGCTCAGACAGGGGGTGGCTATGGCTACACCTTC.

The V and J genes are TRBV10-2 and TRBJ2-7; the match to TRBD2 covers 7 bases. This CDR3 has 13 residues. Germline V gives CDR1 WSHSY, CDR2 SAAADI. V shed 6 bases and J 3 bases; nucleotides not matched to a gene: 5. In nucleotides, the CDR3 is TGCGCCAGCAGCTCGACTAGCTGCTACGAGCAGTACTTC. Translated: CASSSTSCYEQYF.

V and J are TRBV28 and TRBJ2-1; D is unclear. From germline, CDR1 is MDHEN and CDR2 SYDVKM. V was pared by 5 bases and J by 6 bases, with 17 bases between. The CDR3 runs 15 residues. CDR3: CASSPLAAFSNEQFF. CDR3 sequence (DNA): TGTGCCAGCAGTCCCCTGGCAGCGTTTAGCAATGAGCAGTTCTTC.

The rearrangement links TRBV14 to TRBJ2-7; 12 bases agree with TRBD2. Trimming cost V 1 base and J 5 bases; bases outside gene matches: 6. This CDR3 has 16 amino acids. The germline gives CDR1 SGHDN, CDR2 FVKESK. The CDR3 DNA follows: TGTGCCAGCAGCCAAGTAAGACTAGCGGGAGAGGACGAGCAGTACTTC. Encoded protein: CASSQVRLAGEDEQYF. Supplemented by reference TRBV14 and TRBJ2-7, the full variable domain reads EAGVTQFPSHSVIEKGQTVTLRCDPISGHDNLYWYRRVMGKEIKFLLHFVKESKQDESGMPNNRFLAERTGGTYSTLKVQPAELEDSGVYFCASSQVRLAGEDEQYFGPGTRLTVT.

Only a few counts were recorded for this clone. The rearrangement uses TRBV18 and TRBJ2-1; 7 bases align to TRBD2. V trimming: 3 bases; J trimming: 5 bases; junction bases outside the gene matches: 7. The germline V gene encodes CDR1 KGHSH and CDR2 LQKENI. CDR3 length: 15 residues. Written as DNA, the CDR3 is TGTGCCAGCTCACCCTCTAGACTAGCAAACAATGAGCAGTTCTTC. The encoded protein is CASSPSRLANNEQFF.

The gene calls are TRBV6-1 and TRBJ1-5; D uncertain. Trimming shortened V by 4 bases and J by 1 base, and 8 bases separated the two germline ends. Germline V gene data show CDR1 as MNHNS and CDR2 as SASEGT. The CDR3 length is 14 residues. The CDR3 here is CASSVGRSNQPQHF. The CDR3 coding sequence is TGTGCCAGCAGTGTAGGGAGAAGCAATCAGCCCCAGCATTTT.

This sequence joins TRBV7-8 and TRBJ1-1; D not certain. The V end lost 0 bases, the J end lost 4 bases, and 12 bases lay between the germline ends. This CDR3 region has 15 residues. Germline loops: CDR1 SGHVS, CDR2 FQNEAQ. The CDR3 protein is CASSLAVDGSTEAFF. In DNA, the CDR3 is TGTGCCAGCAGCTTAGCGGTAGACGGGAGCACTGAAGCTTTCTTT.

The rearrangement links TRBV9 to TRBJ1-1; 7 positions agree with TRBD1. V shed 3 bases and J 1 base; nucleotides not matched to a gene: 15. The CDR3 is 18 residues long. The germline V gene encodes CDR1 SGDLS and CDR2 YYNGEE. The chain's CDR3 is CASSAYRGQPLRNTEAFF. CDR3 nucleotide sequence: TGTGCCAGCAGCGCGTACAGGGGCCAACCGCTTAGGAACACTGAAGCTTTCTTT.

The chain recombines TRBV27 with TRBJ2-7; D possibly corresponds to TRBD1 (6 bases). The CDR3 spans 17 residues. Germline values: CDR1 MNHEY, CDR2 SMNVEV (reference sequence). Trimming removed 2 bases at V and 1 base at J, with 18 bases between. The CDR3 region is CASSLRDSGTISYEQYF. CDR3 sequence (DNA): TGTGCCAGCAGTTTACGGGATTCCGGGACAATTTCCTACGAGCAGTACTTC.

The chain combines TRBV20-1 with TRBJ2-1; D not certain. V was trimmed by 4 bases and J by 9 bases, leaving 7 bases between them. This CDR3 spans 10 amino acids. The V gene's germline CDR1 is DFQATT and CDR2 SNEGSKA (reference sequence). The chain's CDR3 is CSATPREQFF. Written as DNA, the CDR3 is TGCAGTGCTACTCCTCGTGAGCAGTTCTTC.

The chain has TRBV2 and TRBJ2-7; 9 bases fit TRBD2. Looked up from germline, CDR1 is SNHLY and CDR2 is FYNNEI. The junction had 4 bases not matched to a gene; V was cut back by 1 base and J by 3 bases. The length of the CDR3 is 15 residues. CDR3 sequence: CASSEVAGVDYEQYF. In DNA, the CDR3 is TGTGCCAGCAGTGAAGTAGCGGGAGTTGACTACGAGCAGTACTTC.

The V gene is TRBV6-4, the J gene TRBJ2-7; 8 bases match TRBD2. Germline assignment: CDR1 MRHNA and CDR2 SNTAGT. The CDR3 consists of 13 residues. V gave up 10 bases and J gave up 4 bases; unmatched junction bases: 9. In DNA form, the CDR3 reads TGTGCCAACTTCGGGGGGGCGGGTTACGAGCAGTACTTC. Amino acid sequence: CANFGGAGYEQYF.

The chain links TRBV14 to TRBJ2-5; 9 bases fit TRBD1. With 3 bases clipped from V and 5 bases from J, the junction kept 7 bases outside the gene matches. The CDR3 totals 15 residues. Germline V CDR1 and CDR2: SGHDN, FVKESK. The chain's CDR3 is CASSQPAGQGETQYF. CDR3 coding DNA: TGTGCCAGCAGCCAGCCGGCCGGACAGGGGGAGACCCAGTACTTC.

The V and J genes are TRBV28 and TRBJ1-3; TRBD1 agrees at 7 bases. Germline V gives CDR1 MDHEN, CDR2 SYDVKM. The ends lost 7 bases at V and 4 bases at J; junction bases unmatched: 4. CDR3 length: 13 amino acids. The CDR3 DNA sequence: TGTGCCAGCAAAACAGGGGCCGGAAACACCATATATTTT. This encodes CASKTGAGNTIYF.

The gene calls are TRBV5-8 and TRBJ2-5; maybe TRBD2 (5 bases). With 5 bases removed from V and 5 bases from J, the gap between germline ends came to 22 bases. The CDR3 contains 16 residues. Germline V lookup: CDR1 SGHTS, CDR2 YDEGEE. The CDR3 DNA reads as TGTGCCAGCAGGTCGGAAAGGGCCCGGAGGTATGAGACCCAGTACTTC. Translated: CASRSERARRYETQYF.

The gene calls are TRBV29-1 and TRBJ2-7, with 10 bases fitting TRBD2. The V gene's germline CDR1 is SQVTM and CDR2 ANQGSEA. The CDR3 totals 16 residues. V lost 6 bases, J lost 0 bases, and 11 bases stayed unmatched. The DNA of the CDR3 is TGCAGCGTACGAAACGGGACTAGCGTTAGCTCCTACGAGCAGTACTTC. Translation gives CSVRNGTSVSSYEQYF.

V gene TRBV27 combines with J gene TRBJ1-6; 8 bases are shared with TRBD1. The CDR3 sequence is 16 residues long. The J segment lost 7 bases and the V segment lost 1 base, leaving 6 bases of the junction unmatched. Per the germline V gene, CDR1 is MNHEY and CDR2 is SMNVEV (reference sequence). The CDR3 sequence is CASSLYGQGGNSPLHF. DNA of the CDR3: TGTGCCAGCAGTTTATATGGACAGGGTGGGAATTCACCCCTCCACTTT.

V and J are TRBV18 and TRBJ2-1, with D perhaps TRBD1 (5 bases). This CDR3 has 16 amino acids. The germline V gene encodes CDR1 KGHSH and CDR2 LQKENI. Trimming took 2 bases from V and 0 from J, leaving 11 bases between them. The DNA for the CDR3 is TGTGCCAGCTCACCAAAAGGGGCTCACTCCTACAATGAGCAGTTCTTC. It yields the protein CASSPKGAHSYNEQFF.

J is TRBJ2-5 and V is TRBV4-1; no clear D gene. The V gene lost 3 bases and the J gene lost 5 bases, with 10 bases spanning the gap. Germline V gene data show CDR1 as MGHRA and CDR2 as YSYEKL. The length of the CDR3 is 13 residues. This chain's CDR3 is CASSHLAGETQYF. In nucleotides, the CDR3 is TGCGCCAGCAGCCATCTTGCAGGTGAGACCCAGTACTTC.

The chain employs TRBV7-6 and TRBJ2-7; TRBD1 is a possible D gene (5 bases). Trimming took off 0 bases at V and 3 bases at J, with 9 bases between the two ends. The CDR3 is 14 residues long. Germline CDR1 reads SGHVS; CDR2 reads FNYEAQ. DNA for the CDR3: TGTGCCAGCAGCTTAGCGCAGGGAAACTACGAGCAGTACTTC. It specifies CASSLAQGNYEQYF.

The chain combines TRBV14 with TRBJ1-3, with 8 bases identical to TRBD1. Germline CDR1 reads SGHDN; CDR2 reads FVKESK. There are 18 residues in the CDR3. V dropped 1 base and J dropped 1; count of bases not matched to a gene: 9. CDR3 residues: CASSQVRQGRRSGNTIYF. The DNA of the CDR3 is TGTGCCAGCAGCCAAGTCCGACAGGGGAGAAGGTCTGGAAACACCATATATTTT.

This sequence joins TRBV29-1 and TRBJ2-1, with D possibly TRBD1 on 6 matching bases. V was shortened by 6 bases and J by 0 bases, with 21 bases between the two germline ends. Germline V gene sequence: CDR1 SQVTM, CDR2 ANQGSEA. There are 17 residues in the CDR3. CDR3 nucleotide sequence: TGCAGCGTCGGAGTCGAAGGTGGGGGCCACTCCTACAATGAGCAGTTCTTC. Encoded protein: CSVGVEGGGHSYNEQFF.

This chain links TRBV9 with TRBJ2-1, with 8 bases that match TRBD1. The CDR3 contains 14 residues. The junction had 5 bases not matched to a gene; V was cut back by 2 bases and J by 7 bases. Germline V CDR1 and CDR2: SGDLS, YYNGEE. The CDR3 region is CASSVRGRWNEQFF. Written as DNA, the CDR3 is TGTGCCAGCAGCGTCAGGGGGCGATGGAATGAGCAGTTCTTC.